This record looks at one T cell receptor (beta chain) sequence and its context. Antigen unknown. Here immunoSEQ multiplex PCR was the method, and the copy in TCRdb shows in-frame clones only, minus some. Of about 64,000 clones detected, roughly 80% appear once; the ten largest clones hold 5%. This sample is part of a study of OX40 agonist ivuxolimab in advanced cancers. In the study overall: Partial responses were recorded for three patients, including one with hepatocellular carcinoma and two with cutaneous melanoma.

The V and J ends lost 0 bases and 6 bases respectively, with 9 bases between them. The CDR3 sequence is 13 residues long. Per the germline V gene, CDR1 is MNHNS and CDR2 is SASEGT. Whole-study results and caveats: In a subset of nonresponders, normalized T-cell clonal expansion was also low.

The sequenced sample was CD4+ or CD8+ T cells sorted from blood, obtained in a trial of the OX40 agonist ivuxolimab. The TCR originated in an adult with an advanced solid tumor such as melanoma, head and neck, liver or kidney cancer. The chain uses TRBV6-1 and TRBJ2-7, with D perhaps matching TRBD1 (5 bases). The CDR3 DNA follows: TGTGCCAGCAGTGAAGCAGGGGTACGCGAGCAGTACTTC. This translates into CASSEAGVREQYF.